Below are 6 T cell receptor beta chains sequenced from a single sample in a study of cytomegalovirus exposure and HLA in healthy donors. The study ran its PCR with 60 Vbeta and 13 Jbeta primers. TCRdb's table, derived via immunoSEQ multiplex PCR, lists solely in-frame clones and lacks some. The sample includes tens of thousands of clones. The sample consisted of PBMCs. The source of these receptors is a man aged 50-60 years in good health and CMV-seropositive.

This chain joins TRBV11-2 and TRBJ1-4, with D perhaps TRBD1 (5 bases). This CDR3 region has 15 residues. CDR1 and CDR2 from the germline V gene are SGHAT and FQNNGV. The germline V and J ends were trimmed by 1 base and 3 bases, with 9 bases remaining between them. CDR3 residues: CASSLVPGPNEKLFF. The CDR3 DNA reads as TGTGCCAGCAGCTTAGTGCCAGGGCCTAATGAAAAACTGTTTTTT.

The gene calls are TRBV14 and TRBJ2-2; TRBD2 matches 10 bases. V trimming: 4 bases; J trimming: 10 bases; junction bases outside the gene matches: 6. The CDR3 spans 14 residues. The germline V gene has CDR1 SGHDN and CDR2 FVKESK. CDR3 sequence reads: CASSPLAGGLELFF. CDR3 DNA sequence: TGTGCCAGCAGCCCGTTAGCGGGAGGCCTGGAGCTGTTTTTT.

The V call is TRBV5-1, the J call TRBJ1-3; D is uncertain. Germline lookup yields CDR1 SGHRS and CDR2 YFSETQ. The V gene lost 3 bases and the J gene lost 0 bases, with 10 bases spanning the gap. CDR3 length: 15 amino acids. The CDR3 reads CASSSGGGSGNTIYF. As DNA, the CDR3 is TGCGCCAGCAGCTCGGGAGGTGGCTCTGGAAACACCATATATTTT.

The genes are TRBV6-5 and TRBJ2-7; 11 bases are a match to TRBD2. In germline, CDR1 is MNHEY, CDR2 SVGAGI. The CDR3 has 15 residues. Losses at the gene ends were 6 bases for V and 1 base for J; bases not matched to a gene: 5. As DNA, the CDR3 is TGTGCCAGCAGGGCCGGGACTAGCGGTTCCTACGAGCAGTACGTC. As protein: CASRAGTSGSYEQYV.

The chain is built from TRBV28 and TRBJ1-3; 7 bases match TRBD1. The CDR3 is 14 amino acids. CDR1 and CDR2 (germline): MDHEN, SYDVKM. Trimming at V came to 6 bases and at J to 3 bases, leaving 5 bases not matched to a gene. The CDR3 reads CASRPHRGGNTIYF. The DNA for the CDR3 is TGTGCCAGCAGACCGCACAGGGGTGGAAACACCATATATTTT.

The chain joins TRBV5-8 to TRBJ2-1; the D gene is possibly TRBD2 (5 bases). The CDR3 has 13 amino acids. The germline V gene has CDR1 SGHTS and CDR2 YDEGEE. V was clipped by 4 bases and J by 6 bases, with 11 bases between them. DNA of the CDR3: TGTGCCAGCAGCAAACGAACTAGCAATGAGCAGTTCTTC. Its protein is CASSKRTSNEQFF.